These 32 T cell receptor beta chains were all obtained from the same sample, sequenced in a study of CXCR3-negative and CXCR3-positive naive CD8 T cells. UMI-labeled 5' RACE yielded the TRB cDNA libraries. No DNA is given; TCRdb re-called the 5' RACE reads and lists each CDR3 protein once. The repertoire shows over 80,000 distinct CDR3 sequences; the top ten hold 1.5% to 2%. The sample was naive CXCR3- CD8+ T cells from blood. Described subset: CD45RO-CCR7+CD27+CD95- naive CD8+ T cells lacking CXCR3 (TNR3-). Receptors were obtained from a human donor in good health. Some clones in this sample may be carry-over from other donors' samples.

This chain uses TRBV3-1 with TRBJ1-2; TCRdb returns TRBD1, unconfirmable since there is no DNA. Per germline, CDR1 LGHDT and CDR2 YNNKEL (reference sequence). This CDR3 is built from 15 residues. The CDR3: CASSYRTGGLYGYTF.

The CDR3 is CASSEGTNDFNEQFF. V is TRBV6-1 and J is TRBJ2-1. Looked up from germline, CDR1 is MNHNS and CDR2 is SASEGT. CDR3 length: 15 amino acids.

This chain joins TRBV3-1 and TRBJ2-3. CDR3 length: 13 residues. Germline V gives CDR1 LGHDT, CDR2 YNNKEL (reference sequence). CDR3 in amino acids: CASSQDVADTQYF.

The chain is built from TRBV14 and TRBJ2-7; the D call of TRBD2 rests on TCRdb alone, since no DNA is present to check it. The germline V gene has CDR1 SGHDN and CDR2 FVKESK. CDR3 size: 14 residues. The chain's CDR3 is CASSEGRVIYEQYF.

This rearrangement joins TRBV7-9 to TRBJ1-1. The CDR3 has 16 amino acids. CDR1 is SEHNR, CDR2 FQNEAQ, per germline (reference sequence). The CDR3 loop reads CASSLEQISMNTEAFF.

The V gene is TRBV28, the J gene TRBJ2-3; TCRdb lists TRBD1, though no DNA is available to test this call. There are 15 residues in the CDR3. Germline V gene sequence: CDR1 MDHEN, CDR2 SYDVKM. CDR3 amino acids: CASSTGDRRPDTQYF.

The V call is TRBV21-1, the J call TRBJ2-1; there is no DNA to check the TCRdb D call of TRBD1. TRBV21-1 is annotated as a pseudogene. The CDR3 has 18 amino acids. CDR3: CASCIEGRPRTDSNEQFF.

The rearrangement links TRBV5-1 to TRBJ2-1. The CDR3 totals 14 residues. Per germline, CDR1 SGHRS and CDR2 YFSETQ. CDR3 sequence: CASSLDGHYNEQFF.

The chain has TRBV19 and TRBJ2-1; TCRdb's D call of TRBD1 is untestable without DNA. CDR3 length: 17 residues. CDR1 is LNHDA, CDR2 SQIVND, per germline (reference sequence). The CDR3 protein is CASSIDRATGKYNEQFF. The whole variable domain, remainder taken from reference TRBV19 and TRBJ2-1, is DGGITQSPKYLFRKEGQNVTLSCEQNLNHDAMYWYRQDPGQGLRLIYYSQIVNDFQKGDIAEGYSVSREKKESFPLTVTSAQKNPTAFYLCASSIDRATGKYNEQFFGPGTRLTVL.

This rearrangement joins TRBV4-1 to TRBJ2-7. The CDR3 totals 14 residues. Germline V gene lookup returns CDR1 MGHRA and CDR2 YSYEKL. CDR3 amino acids: CASSHQTGSYEQYF.

The V and J genes are TRBV7-9 and TRBJ2-1; TCRdb's assignment of TRBD2 cannot be checked, as there is no DNA. This CDR3 has 14 amino acids. Germline CDR1 reads SEHNR; CDR2 reads FQNEAQ (reference sequence). CDR3 sequence: CASEAGVSYNEQFF.

CDR3 residues: CASSLSTWEKLFF. V gene TRBV7-9 combines with J gene TRBJ1-4. This CDR3 has 13 residues. Germline V lookup: CDR1 SEHNR, CDR2 FQNEAQ (reference sequence).

The rearrangement links TRBV5-1 to TRBJ2-7; with no DNA, the TCRdb D assignment of TRBD1 cannot be verified. This CDR3 has 15 amino acids. From germline, CDR1 is SGHRS and CDR2 YFSETQ. The CDR3 spells CASSISGTGPNEQYF.

CDR3 in amino acids: CSVPGQGLYEQYF. The chain is built from TRBV29-1 and TRBJ2-7; without DNA, the TCRdb call of TRBD1 cannot be checked. The CDR3 runs to 13 residues. Germline CDR1 is SQVTM and CDR2 is ANQGSEA.

This chain links TRBV5-4 with TRBJ2-3; the TCRdb call, TRBD2, lacks DNA for checking. This CDR3 is built from 17 residues. The germline V gene has CDR1 SGHNT and CDR2 YYREEE (reference sequence). The CDR3 protein is CASSLRGGKTSTDTQYF.

The chain has TRBV29-1 and TRBJ2-7; the TCRdb D gene call, TRBD1, has no DNA to confirm it. The CDR3 length is 13 residues. From germline, CDR1 is SQVTM and CDR2 ANQGSEA. CDR3 amino acids: CSVEGQVNYEQYF.

This chain connects TRBV9 to TRBJ2-1. Germline CDR1 reads SGDLS; CDR2 reads YYNGEE. The CDR3 is 13 amino acids. CDR3 in amino acids: CASSRPEHIEQFF.

The chain uses TRBV7-2 and TRBJ2-7; TCRdb picks TRBD1, but there is no DNA to check that call. Germline values: CDR1 SGHTA, CDR2 FQGNSA. There are 16 residues in the CDR3. The chain's CDR3 is CASSRLEGGKTYEQYF.

V gene TRBV29-1 combines with J gene TRBJ1-1; with no DNA, the TCRdb D assignment of TRBD1 cannot be verified. The CDR3 is 13 amino acids. CDR1 is SQVTM, CDR2 ANQGSEA, per germline. The CDR3 sequence: CSVDVGANTEAFF.

The V call is TRBV28, the J call TRBJ2-1; TCRdb gives TRBD2 as the D gene, but with no DNA this cannot be confirmed. The CDR3 loop spans 15 amino acids. The germline V gene encodes CDR1 MDHEN and CDR2 SYDVKM. The CDR3 here is CASSPRVGPDNEQFF.

This chain connects TRBV29-1 to TRBJ2-7; the TCRdb call, TRBD1, lacks DNA for checking. Germline assignment: CDR1 SQVTM and CDR2 ANQGSEA. The CDR3 runs to 14 residues. The CDR3 sequence is CSVAGTGGPYEQYF.

V gene TRBV15 combines with J gene TRBJ2-7; the D call from TCRdb, TRBD1, cannot be confirmed without DNA. This CDR3 region has 16 residues. Germline CDR1 reads LNHNV; CDR2 reads YYDKDF (reference sequence). This CDR3 is CATSNTVDRDTYEQYF.

V is TRBV29-1 and J is TRBJ2-2; the D gene TCRdb calls, TRBD1, cannot be checked with no DNA. CDR1 and CDR2 (germline): SQVTM, ANQGSEA. The CDR3 length is 14 residues. The CDR3 is CSVVGDKNTGELFF.

The J gene is TRBJ2-7, the V gene TRBV9; absent DNA, TCRdb's TRBD1 call cannot be checked. The germline CDR1 and CDR2 sequences are SGDLS and YYNGEE. The CDR3 runs 15 residues. The CDR3 spells CASSVARAGGAPQYF.

The chain couples TRBV29-1 to TRBJ2-7; TCRdb lists TRBD1, though no DNA is available to test this call. The V gene's germline CDR1 is SQVTM and CDR2 ANQGSEA. The CDR3 spans 13 residues. The CDR3 here is CSVTGGATYEQYF.

This chain links TRBV7-9 with TRBJ2-3; there is no DNA to check the TCRdb D call of TRBD2. Germline CDR1 SEHNR, CDR2 FQNEAQ (reference sequence). The CDR3 has 19 amino acids. This CDR3 reads CASSLLFLAGGSGPDTQYF.

The CDR3: CASSLAGGASDTQYF. This rearrangement joins TRBV11-2 to TRBJ2-3; without DNA, the TCRdb call of TRBD1 cannot be checked. CDR3 length equals 15 residues. Germline lookup yields CDR1 SGHAT and CDR2 FQNNGV.

This chain uses TRBV11-2 with TRBJ1-1. This CDR3 has 16 residues. The germline V gene encodes CDR1 SGHAT and CDR2 FQNNGV. This chain's CDR3 is CASSLGWEEGDTEAFF.

The V call is TRBV3-1, the J call TRBJ2-2. The germline gives CDR1 LGHDT, CDR2 YNNKEL (reference sequence). This CDR3 has 12 residues. The CDR3 protein is CDSSRNTGELFF.

This rearrangement joins TRBV5-1 to TRBJ1-1. Germline V gene lookup returns CDR1 SGHRS and CDR2 YFSETQ. This CDR3 has 15 residues. CDR3 loop: CASSLATDLNTEAFF. Variable domain in full (rest from reference TRBV5-1 and TRBJ1-1): KAGVTQTPRYLIKTRGQQVTLSCSPISGHRSVSWYQQTPGQGLQFLFEYFSETQRNKGNFPGRFSGRQFSNSRSEMNVSTLELGDSALYLCASSLATDLNTEAFFGQGTRLTVV.

The J gene is TRBJ2-1, the V gene TRBV11-2; TCRdb lists TRBD2, though no DNA is available to test this call. The CDR3 consists of 15 residues. CDR1 is SGHAT and CDR2 is FQNNGV in the germline V gene. Here the CDR3 reads CASSPSGGSYNEQFF.

The chain couples TRBV15 to TRBJ2-1. The germline V gene encodes CDR1 LNHNV and CDR2 YYDKDF (reference sequence). This CDR3 spans 15 amino acids. The CDR3 loop is CATSRDLELINEQFF.